The clone carrying this T cell receptor beta chain has a handful of counts. The antigen remains unidentified. Two oligonucleotides, mixed equimolar, formed the beta constant-region primer covering TRBC1 and TRBC2. TCRdb used MiXCR to reprocess the UMI-ligation and nested PCR reads, holding one entry per CDR3 protein. The sample comprises 25,000 to 30,000 distinct CDR3 sequences, roughly 10% of which are singletons, and roughly 18% rests with the top ten. This record belongs to a study of naive and memory T cell subsets. Germline V lookup: CDR1 ENHRY, CDR2 SYGVKD. Germline trimming cut 4 bases from V and 4 bases from J; bases unmatched to any gene: 5. This CDR3 region has 14 residues. Notes on the study in general: TCR abundance followed a power law differing between naive and memory subsets.

The V and J genes are TRBV10-3 and TRBJ2-7, with TRBD2 identical over 9 bases. The TCR originated in a human donor in good health. Source material: effector memory CD4+ T cells from blood. Subset in this sample: effector memory, CD45RA- CD27-. CDR3 region: CAISVAGGRYEQYF. In nucleotides, the CDR3 is TGTGCCATCAGTGTTGCGGGAGGGCGGTACGAGCAGTACTTC.